These T cell receptor beta chains were read from a single sample in a study of CXCR3-negative and CXCR3-positive naive CD8 T cells. After re-calling the 5' RACE reads, TCRdb lists one entry per CDR3 protein, DNA absent. The data include approximately 56,000 distinct CDR3 sequences; the top ten clones carry around 20%. The source material was memory CD8+ T cells from blood. Receptors originate from a human donor in good health. Some clones in this sample may be carry-over from other donors' samples. CDR3s include the opening cysteine and the closing phenylalanine or tryptophan. Fields, in order: clone size, V gene, J gene, CDR3 protein. Size tells how often a clone was seen (once, few, many) or the class of an expanded clone, and some rows leave it out.

size: NA
V: TRBV6-2/TRBV6-3
J: TRBJ2-7
CDR3: CASSPTSGTGGNYEQYF

size: NA
V: TRBV12-3/TRBV12-4
J: TRBJ2-7
CDR3: CASSLSHGAGAYEQYF

size: NA
V: TRBV20-1
J: TRBJ2-5
CDR3: CSARRAGEWETQYF

size: NA
V: TRBV2
J: TRBJ2-3
CDR3: CASSERDTQYF

size: NA
V: TRBV20-1
J: TRBJ2-7
CDR3: CSASQGQGFLKEQYF

size: NA
V: TRBV28
J: TRBJ2-4
CDR3: CASSLEADLAKNIQYF

size: NA
V: TRBV29-1
J: TRBJ2-1
CDR3: CSVEVAVSYNEQFF

size: NA
V: TRBV6-2/TRBV6-3
J: TRBJ2-1
CDR3: CASNDWGQDIYNEQFF

size: NA
V: TRBV29-1
J: TRBJ2-7
CDR3: CSVAGLAGFYEQYF

size: NA
V: TRBV25-1
J: TRBJ1-1
CDR3: CASIFTGEAFF

size: NA
V: TRBV6-1
J: TRBJ2-2
CDR3: CASSETDLSTGELFF

size: NA
V: TRBV29-1
J: TRBJ1-1
CDR3: CSVMLGVVGTEAFF

size: NA
V: TRBV27
J: TRBJ2-7
CDR3: CASSLSGGTSYEQYF

size: medium-sized
V: TRBV5-5
J: TRBJ2-7
CDR3: CASSPTEAWEQYF

size: NA
V: TRBV3-1
J: TRBJ2-4
CDR3: CASSQTSDRNIQYF

size: NA
V: TRBV14
J: TRBJ2-7
CDR3: CASSPGLEHYEQYF

size: NA
V: TRBV6-5
J: TRBJ2-1
CDR3: CASSPDRGSVEQFF